The rows below give T cell receptor beta chains drawn from one sample of a study of control samples from healthy donors and cancer patients. TCRdb's copy holds only in-frame clones and misses some; the assay was immunoSEQ multiplex PCR. The table has over 150,000 clones, around 94% seen once; the top ten hold 1.1% to 1.5%. The specimen sequenced was blood. The receptors come from a woman aged 18-29 years in good health. CDR3s leave out the opening cysteine and the closing phenylalanine or tryptophan. Fields, in order: V gene, clone size, J gene, CDR3 protein. Some rows have no size entry. The others give once, few or many, or a class for an expanded clone.

v_call: TRBV11-2; clone_size: -; j_call: TRBJ2-3; cdr3_aa: ASSSPFATGITDTQY
v_call: TRBV7-2; clone_size: -; j_call: TRBJ1-4; cdr3_aa: ASSLASSNEKLF
v_call: TRBV4-2; clone_size: -; j_call: TRBJ2-3; cdr3_aa: ASSQDWLAVADTQY
v_call: TRBV6-5; clone_size: -; j_call: TRBJ1-1; cdr3_aa: ASSRRQVDAEAF
v_call: TRBV7-3; clone_size: -; j_call: TRBJ2-7; cdr3_aa: ASSLIATGASYEQY
v_call: TRBV5-3; clone_size: -; j_call: TRBJ2-7; cdr3_aa: ARPPTGTVYEQY
v_call: TRBV5-5; clone_size: -; j_call: TRBJ2-4; cdr3_aa: ASSSYRGLENIQY
v_call: TRBV4-2; clone_size: -; j_call: TRBJ2-2; cdr3_aa: ASSQVQREESEHRGAV
v_call: TRBV2; clone_size: -; j_call: TRBJ2-1; cdr3_aa: ASRPGINEQF
v_call: TRBV6-5; clone_size: -; j_call: TRBJ1-2; cdr3_aa: ASRVVGVGGYT
v_call: TRBV6-5; clone_size: -; j_call: TRBJ1-2; cdr3_aa: ASSYHGTDSNYGYT
v_call: TRBV12-5; clone_size: -; j_call: TRBJ1-5; cdr3_aa: ASGSARLSNQPQH
v_call: TRBV6-1; clone_size: -; j_call: TRBJ1-5; cdr3_aa: ASSHGDGGQPQH
v_call: TRBV6-2/TRBV6-3; clone_size: once; j_call: TRBJ1-2; cdr3_aa: ASSYSSPRDRVGYT
v_call: TRBV7-2; clone_size: -; j_call: TRBJ2-7; cdr3_aa: ASSRRDRGRYEQY
v_call: TRBV6-2/TRBV6-3; clone_size: -; j_call: TRBJ1-2; cdr3_aa: ASSFRDRDYGYT
v_call: TRBV19; clone_size: -; j_call: TRBJ1-5; cdr3_aa: ASSPSNFNQPQH
v_call: TRBV6-5; clone_size: -; j_call: TRBJ2-2; cdr3_aa: AGRLQANTGELF